This TCR beta chain was captured in a study of T cell responses to AZD1222 COVID-19 vaccine. In regard to this clone: Its antigen remains unknown.

Profiling relied on immunoSEQ multiplex PCR, and the TCRdb table lists in-frame clones only, not all of them. Of roughly 140,000 clones detected, approximately 86% appear once; the ten largest clones hold 5.5% to 7%. General study points: Dominant CD4 TCR responses targeted spike regions 160-218 and 743-854. Repertoire collection took place solely once the T cell response had peaked. Seropositive AZD1222 recipients at baseline numbered only five or six.

The material sequenced was peripheral blood, taken after recovery from COVID-19. This sequence originates from an adult who had recovered from COVID-19.

The CDR3 nucleotides are TGTGCCAGCAGTTACGAGTACGGTCCCTACGAGCAGTACTTC. This codes for CASSYEYGPYEQYF. The genes are TRBV6-2 or TRBV6-3 and TRBJ2-7; no definite D call. Germline CDR1 and CDR2: MNHEY and SVGEGT. Deletions cut 2 bases from V and 2 bases from J, with 10 bases between. The CDR3 has 14 residues.